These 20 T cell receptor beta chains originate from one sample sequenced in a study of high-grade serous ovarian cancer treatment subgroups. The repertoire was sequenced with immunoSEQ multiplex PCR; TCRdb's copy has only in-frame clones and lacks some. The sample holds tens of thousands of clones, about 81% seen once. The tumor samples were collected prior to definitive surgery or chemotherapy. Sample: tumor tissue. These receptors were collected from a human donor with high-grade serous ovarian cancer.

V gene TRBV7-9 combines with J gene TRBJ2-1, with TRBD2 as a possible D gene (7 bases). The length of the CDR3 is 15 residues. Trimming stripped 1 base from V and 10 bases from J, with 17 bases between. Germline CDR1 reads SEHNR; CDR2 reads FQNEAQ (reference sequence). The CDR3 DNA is TGTGCCAGCAGCTTAGTGGCGGGGGCGCTCGGGGAGCAGTTCTTC. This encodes CASSLVAGALGEQFF.

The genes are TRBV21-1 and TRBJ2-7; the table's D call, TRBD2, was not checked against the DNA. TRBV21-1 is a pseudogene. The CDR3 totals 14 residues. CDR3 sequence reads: CASSRAGGPYEQYF. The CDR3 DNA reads TGTGCCAGCAGCAGAGCGGGAGGGCCGTACGAGCAGTACTTC.

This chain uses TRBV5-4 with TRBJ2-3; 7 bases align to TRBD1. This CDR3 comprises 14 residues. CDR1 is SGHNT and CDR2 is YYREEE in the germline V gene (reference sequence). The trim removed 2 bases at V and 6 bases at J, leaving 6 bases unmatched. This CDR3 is CASSLRDRADTQYF. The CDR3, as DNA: TGTGCCAGCAGCTTAAGAGACAGGGCGGATACGCAGTATTTT.

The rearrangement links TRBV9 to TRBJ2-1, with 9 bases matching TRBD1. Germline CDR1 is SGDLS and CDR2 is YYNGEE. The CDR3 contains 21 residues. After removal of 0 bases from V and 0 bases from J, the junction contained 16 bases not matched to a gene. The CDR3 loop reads CASSVVPGQGTFVSSYNEQFF. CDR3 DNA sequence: TGTGCCAGCAGCGTAGTGCCGGGACAGGGAACGTTCGTTAGCTCCTACAATGAGCAGTTCTTC.

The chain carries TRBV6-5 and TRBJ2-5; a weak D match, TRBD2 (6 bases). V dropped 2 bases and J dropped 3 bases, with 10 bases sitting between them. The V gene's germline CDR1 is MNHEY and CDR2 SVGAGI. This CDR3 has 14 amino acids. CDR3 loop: CASSYGGGKETQYF. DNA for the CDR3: TGTGCCAGCAGTTACGGTGGGGGGAAAGAGACCCAGTACTTC.

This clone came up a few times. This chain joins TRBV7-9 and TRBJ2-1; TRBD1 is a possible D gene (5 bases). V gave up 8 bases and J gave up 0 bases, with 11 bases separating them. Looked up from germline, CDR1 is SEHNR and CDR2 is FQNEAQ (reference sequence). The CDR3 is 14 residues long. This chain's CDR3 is CASSGQGSYNEQFF. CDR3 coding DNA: TGTGCCAGCTCGGGTCAGGGCTCCTACAATGAGCAGTTCTTC.

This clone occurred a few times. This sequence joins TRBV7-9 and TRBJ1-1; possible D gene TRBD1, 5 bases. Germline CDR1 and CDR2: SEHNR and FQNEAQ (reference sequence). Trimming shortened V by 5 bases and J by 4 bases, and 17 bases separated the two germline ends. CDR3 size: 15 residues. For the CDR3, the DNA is TGTGCCAGCAGCAAGTTTTCGGGGGGAAGCACTGAAGCTTTCTTT. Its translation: CASSKFSGGSTEAFF.

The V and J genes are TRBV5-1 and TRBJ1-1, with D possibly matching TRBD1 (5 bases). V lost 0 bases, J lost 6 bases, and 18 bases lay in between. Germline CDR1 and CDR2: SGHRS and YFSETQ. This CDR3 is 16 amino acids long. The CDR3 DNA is TGCGCCAGCAGCTTGGCCCCCGGGACGGGGTATTCTGAAGCTTTCTTT. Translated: CASSLAPGTGYSEAFF.

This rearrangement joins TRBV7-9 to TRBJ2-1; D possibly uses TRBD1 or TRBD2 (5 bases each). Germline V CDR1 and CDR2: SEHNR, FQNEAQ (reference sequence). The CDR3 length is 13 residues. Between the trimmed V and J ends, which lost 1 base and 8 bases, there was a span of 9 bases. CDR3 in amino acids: CASSLVMGDEQFF. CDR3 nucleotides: TGTGCCAGCAGCTTAGTTATGGGGGATGAGCAGTTCTTC.

The CDR3 protein is CASTLLGNEQFF. CDR3 DNA: TGTGCCAGCACGCTACTAGGCAATGAGCAGTTCTTC. The V and J genes are TRBV28 and TRBJ2-1, with D possibly matching TRBD2 (5 bases). The V gene's germline CDR1 is MDHEN and CDR2 SYDVKM. V gave up 7 bases and J gave up 6 bases, with 10 bases separating them. CDR3 length: 12 residues.

The CDR3 spells CASSLPGKGAQYF. The CDR3 nucleotides read TGCGCCAGCAGCCTCCCCGGGAAGGGTGCGCAGTACTTC. The chain combines TRBV4-1 with TRBJ2-7; D perhaps matches TRBD2 (5 bases). The V gene's germline CDR1 is MGHRA and CDR2 YSYEKL. Trimming shortened V by 4 bases and J by 9 bases, and 16 bases separated the two germline ends. This CDR3 region has 13 residues.

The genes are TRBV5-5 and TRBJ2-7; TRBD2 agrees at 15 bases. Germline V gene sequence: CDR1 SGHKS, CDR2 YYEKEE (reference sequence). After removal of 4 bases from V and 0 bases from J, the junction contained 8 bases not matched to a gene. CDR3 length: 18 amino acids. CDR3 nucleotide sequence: TGTGCCAGCAGCCTTGGGACTAGCGGGAGGTCCAGCTCCTACGAGCAGTACTTC. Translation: CASSLGTSGRSSSYEQYF. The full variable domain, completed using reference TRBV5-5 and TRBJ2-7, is DAGVTQSPTHLIKTRGQQVTLRCSPISGHKSVSWYQQVLGQGPQFIFQYYEKEERGRGNFPDRFSARQFPNYSSELNVNALLLGDSALYLCASSLGTSGRSSSYEQYFGPGTRLTVT.

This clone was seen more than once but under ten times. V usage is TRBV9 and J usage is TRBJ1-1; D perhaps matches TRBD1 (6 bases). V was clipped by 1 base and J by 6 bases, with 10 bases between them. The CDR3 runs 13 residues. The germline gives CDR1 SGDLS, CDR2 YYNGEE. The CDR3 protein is CASSVLQGSEAFF. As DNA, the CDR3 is TGTGCCAGCAGCGTATTACAGGGCTCTGAAGCTTTCTTT.

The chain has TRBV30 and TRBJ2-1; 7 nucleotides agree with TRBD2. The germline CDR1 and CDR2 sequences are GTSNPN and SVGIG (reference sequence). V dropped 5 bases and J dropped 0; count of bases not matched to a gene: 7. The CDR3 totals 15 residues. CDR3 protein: CAWGGGRSSYNEQFF. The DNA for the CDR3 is TGTGCCTGGGGGGGAGGGAGGTCCTCCTACAATGAGCAGTTCTTC.

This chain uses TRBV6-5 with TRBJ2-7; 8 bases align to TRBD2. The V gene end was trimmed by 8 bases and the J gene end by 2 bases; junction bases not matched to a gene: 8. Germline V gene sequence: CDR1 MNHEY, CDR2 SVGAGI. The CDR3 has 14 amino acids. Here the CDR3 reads CASRQTSAPYEQYF. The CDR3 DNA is TGTGCCAGCCGCCAGACTAGCGCTCCCTACGAGCAGTACTTC.

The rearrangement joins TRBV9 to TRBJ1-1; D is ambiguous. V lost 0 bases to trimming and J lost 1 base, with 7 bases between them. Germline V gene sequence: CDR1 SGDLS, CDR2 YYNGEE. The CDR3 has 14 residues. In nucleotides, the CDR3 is TGTGCCAGCAGCGTAGGGCTAGGGAACACTGAAGCTTTCTTT. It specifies CASSVGLGNTEAFF. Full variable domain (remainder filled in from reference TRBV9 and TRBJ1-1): DSGVTQTPKHLITATGQRVTLRCSPRSGDLSVYWYQQSLDQGLQFLIQYYNGEERAKGNILERFSAQQFPDLHSELNLSSLELGDSALYFCASSVGLGNTEAFFGQGTRLTVV.

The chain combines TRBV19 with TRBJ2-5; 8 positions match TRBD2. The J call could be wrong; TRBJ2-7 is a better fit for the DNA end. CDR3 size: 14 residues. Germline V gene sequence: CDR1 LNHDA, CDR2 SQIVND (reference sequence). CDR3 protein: CASSPPGGPNEQYF. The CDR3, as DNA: TGTGCCAGTAGTCCCCCGGGAGGGCCCAACGAGCAGTACTTC.

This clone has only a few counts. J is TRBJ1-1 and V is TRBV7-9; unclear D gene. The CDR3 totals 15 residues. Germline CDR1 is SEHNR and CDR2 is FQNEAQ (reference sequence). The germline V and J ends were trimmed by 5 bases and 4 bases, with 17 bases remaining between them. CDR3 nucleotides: TGTGCCAGCAGCCCAACCATCGCCGGAACCACTGAAGCTTTCTTT. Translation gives CASSPTIAGTTEAFF. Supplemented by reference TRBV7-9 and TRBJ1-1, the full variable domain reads DTGVSQNPRHKITKRGQNVTFRCDPISEHNRLYWYRQTLGQGPEFLTYFQNEAQLEKSRLLSDRFSAERPKGSFSTLEIQRTEQGDSAMYLCASSPTIAGTTEAFFGQGTRLTVV.

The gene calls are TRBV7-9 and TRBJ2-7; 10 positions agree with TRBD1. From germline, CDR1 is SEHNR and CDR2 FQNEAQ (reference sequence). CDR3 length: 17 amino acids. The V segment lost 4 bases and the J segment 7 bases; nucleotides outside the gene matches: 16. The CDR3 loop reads CASSSSRRDRGEREQYF. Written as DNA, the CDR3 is TGTGCCAGCAGCTCCTCCAGGAGGGACAGGGGAGAAAGGGAGCAGTACTTC.

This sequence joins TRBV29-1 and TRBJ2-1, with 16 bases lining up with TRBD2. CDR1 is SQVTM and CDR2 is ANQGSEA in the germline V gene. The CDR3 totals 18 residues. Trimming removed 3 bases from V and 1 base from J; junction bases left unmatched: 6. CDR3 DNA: TGCAGCGTTGACGGGACTAGCGGGAGGGCCGTTTCCTACAATGAGCAGTTCTTC. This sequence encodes CSVDGTSGRAVSYNEQFF.